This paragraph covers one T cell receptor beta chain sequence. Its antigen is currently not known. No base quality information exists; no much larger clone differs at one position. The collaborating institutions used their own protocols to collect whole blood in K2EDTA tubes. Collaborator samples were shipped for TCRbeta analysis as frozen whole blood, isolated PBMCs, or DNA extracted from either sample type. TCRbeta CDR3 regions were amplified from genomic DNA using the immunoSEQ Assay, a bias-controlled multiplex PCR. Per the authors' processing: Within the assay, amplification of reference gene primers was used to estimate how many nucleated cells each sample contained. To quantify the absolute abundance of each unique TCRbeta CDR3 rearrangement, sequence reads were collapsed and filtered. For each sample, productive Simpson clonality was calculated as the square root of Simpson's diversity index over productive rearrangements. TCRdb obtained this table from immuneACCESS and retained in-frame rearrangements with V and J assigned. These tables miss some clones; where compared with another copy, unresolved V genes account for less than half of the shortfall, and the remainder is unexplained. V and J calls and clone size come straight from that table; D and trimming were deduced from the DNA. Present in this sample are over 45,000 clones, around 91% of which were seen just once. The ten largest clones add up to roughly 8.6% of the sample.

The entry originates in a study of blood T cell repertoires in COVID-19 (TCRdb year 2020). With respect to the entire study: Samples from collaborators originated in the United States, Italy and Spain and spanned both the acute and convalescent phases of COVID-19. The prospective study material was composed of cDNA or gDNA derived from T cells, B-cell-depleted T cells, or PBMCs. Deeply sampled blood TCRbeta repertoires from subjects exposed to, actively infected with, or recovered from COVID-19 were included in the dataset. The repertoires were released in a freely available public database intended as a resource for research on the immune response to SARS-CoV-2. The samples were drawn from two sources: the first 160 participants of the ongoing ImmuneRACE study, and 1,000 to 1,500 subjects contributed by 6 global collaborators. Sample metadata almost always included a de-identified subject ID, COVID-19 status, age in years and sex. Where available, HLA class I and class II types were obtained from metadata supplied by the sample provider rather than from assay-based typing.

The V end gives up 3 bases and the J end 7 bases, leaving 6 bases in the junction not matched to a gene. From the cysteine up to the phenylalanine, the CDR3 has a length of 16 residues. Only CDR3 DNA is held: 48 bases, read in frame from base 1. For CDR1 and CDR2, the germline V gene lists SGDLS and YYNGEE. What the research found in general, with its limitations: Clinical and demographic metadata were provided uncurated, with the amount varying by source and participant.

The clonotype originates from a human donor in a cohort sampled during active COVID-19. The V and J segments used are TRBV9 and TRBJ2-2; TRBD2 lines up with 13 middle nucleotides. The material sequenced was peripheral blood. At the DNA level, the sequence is TGTGCCAGCAGCGCCGGGACTAGCGGGGTTGTCGGGGAGCTGTTTTTT. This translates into CASSAGTSGVVGELFF.